This T cell receptor (beta chain) was profiled in a study of siplizumab effects on memory and regulatory T cells. Germline CDR1 is KGHSH and CDR2 is LQKENI. The V end was cut by 3 bases, the J end by 2 bases, with 15 bases between. This CDR3 is built from 16 residues. Worth noting for this clone: Its antigen is not known.

General study findings and limits: The suppressive capacity of proliferating Tregs from siplizumab cultures remained unconfirmed. Naive T cells looked more diverse than memory cells, and they looked like major contributors to the alloresponse. Roughly 80-95% of dividing CD4+ or CD8+ clones were without an attributable naive or memory phenotype. No more than a minor fraction of alloreactive clones could be traced back to unstimulated subsets.

The data were produced by immunoSEQ multiplex PCR, yet TCRdb's version contains in-frame clones alone and is incomplete. The repertoire includes 90,000 to 150,000 clones, 90% to 95% of them detected once, and roughly 0.15% sits in the top ten. Sequences were obtained from non-Treg CD4+ T cells sorted from blood. This clonotype was obtained from a human donor in good health. The chain couples TRBV18 to TRBJ2-3; perhaps TRBD1 as D (5 bases). CDR3 protein: CASSPGTGKYTDTQYF. The CDR3 DNA sequence: TGTGCCAGCTCACCGGGTACAGGCAAATACACAGATACGCAGTATTTT. The entire variable domain, with the rest obtained from reference TRBV18 and TRBJ2-3, is as follows: NAGVMQNPRHLVRRRGQEARLRCSPMKGHSHVYWYRQLPEEGLKFMVYLQKENIIDESGMPKERFSAEFPKEGPSILRIQQVVRGDSAAYFCASSPGTGKYTDTQYFGPGTRLTVL.